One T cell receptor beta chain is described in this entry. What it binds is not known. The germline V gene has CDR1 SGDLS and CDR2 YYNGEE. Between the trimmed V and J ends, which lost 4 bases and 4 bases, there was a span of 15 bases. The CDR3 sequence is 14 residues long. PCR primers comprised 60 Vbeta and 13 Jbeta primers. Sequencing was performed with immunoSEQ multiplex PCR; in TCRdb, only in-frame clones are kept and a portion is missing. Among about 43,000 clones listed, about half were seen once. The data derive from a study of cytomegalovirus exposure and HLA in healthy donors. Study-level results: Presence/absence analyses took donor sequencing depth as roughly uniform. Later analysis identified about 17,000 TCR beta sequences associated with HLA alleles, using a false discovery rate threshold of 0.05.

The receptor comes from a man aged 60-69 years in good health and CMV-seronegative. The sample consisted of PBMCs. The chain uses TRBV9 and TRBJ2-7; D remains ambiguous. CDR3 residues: CASSPSQVQYEQYF. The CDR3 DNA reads TGTGCCAGCAGCCCCTCGCAGGTGCAGTACGAGCAGTACTTC.